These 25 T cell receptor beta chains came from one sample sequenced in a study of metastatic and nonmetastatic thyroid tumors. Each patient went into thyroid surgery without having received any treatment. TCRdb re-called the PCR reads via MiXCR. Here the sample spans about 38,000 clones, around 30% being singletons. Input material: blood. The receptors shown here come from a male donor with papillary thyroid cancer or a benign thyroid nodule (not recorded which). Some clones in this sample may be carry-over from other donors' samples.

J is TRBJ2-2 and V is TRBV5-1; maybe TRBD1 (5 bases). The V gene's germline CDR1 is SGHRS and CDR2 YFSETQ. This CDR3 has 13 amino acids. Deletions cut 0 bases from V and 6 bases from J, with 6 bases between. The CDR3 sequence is CASSLEGPGELFF. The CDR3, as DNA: TGCGCCAGCAGCTTGGAGGGGCCCGGGGAGCTGTTTTTT.

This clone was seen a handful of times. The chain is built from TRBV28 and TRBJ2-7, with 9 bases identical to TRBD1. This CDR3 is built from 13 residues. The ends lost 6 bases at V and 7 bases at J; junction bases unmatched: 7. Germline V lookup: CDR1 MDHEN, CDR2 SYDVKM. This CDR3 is CASSLQGAREQYF. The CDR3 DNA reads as TGTGCCAGCAGCTTACAGGGGGCAAGGGAGCAGTACTTC.

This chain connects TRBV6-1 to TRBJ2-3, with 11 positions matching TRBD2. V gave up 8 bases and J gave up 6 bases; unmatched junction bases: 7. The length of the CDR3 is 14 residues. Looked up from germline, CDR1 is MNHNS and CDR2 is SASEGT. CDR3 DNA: TGTGCCAGCGGGATAGCGGGAGGGCCGGATACGCAGTATTTT. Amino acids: CASGIAGGPDTQYF.

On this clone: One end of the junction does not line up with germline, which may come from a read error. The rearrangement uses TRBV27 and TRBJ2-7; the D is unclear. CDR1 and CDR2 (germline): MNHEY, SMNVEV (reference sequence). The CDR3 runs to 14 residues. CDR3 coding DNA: TGTGCCAGCAGTCCAAGCGATCCCTCCAACGAGCAGTACTTC. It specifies CASSPSDPSNEQYF.

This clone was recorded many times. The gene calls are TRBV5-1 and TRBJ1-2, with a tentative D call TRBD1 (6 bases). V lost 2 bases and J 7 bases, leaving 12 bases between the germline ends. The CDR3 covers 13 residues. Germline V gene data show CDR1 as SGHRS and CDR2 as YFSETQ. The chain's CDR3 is CASSLGGASGYTF. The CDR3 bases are TGCGCCAGCAGCTTAGGGGGGGCCAGTGGCTACACCTTC. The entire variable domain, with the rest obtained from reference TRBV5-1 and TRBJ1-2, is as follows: KAGVTQTPRYLIKTRGQQVTLSCSPISGHRSVSWYQQTPGQGLQFLFEYFSETQRNKGNFPGRFSGRQFSNSRSEMNVSTLELGDSALYLCASSLGGASGYTFGSGTRLTVV.

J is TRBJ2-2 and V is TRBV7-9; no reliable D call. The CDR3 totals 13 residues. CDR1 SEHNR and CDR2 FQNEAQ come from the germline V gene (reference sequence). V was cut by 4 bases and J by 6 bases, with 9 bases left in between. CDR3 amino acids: CASSYGVAGELFF. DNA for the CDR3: TGTGCCAGCAGCTATGGGGTAGCCGGGGAGCTGTTTTTT.

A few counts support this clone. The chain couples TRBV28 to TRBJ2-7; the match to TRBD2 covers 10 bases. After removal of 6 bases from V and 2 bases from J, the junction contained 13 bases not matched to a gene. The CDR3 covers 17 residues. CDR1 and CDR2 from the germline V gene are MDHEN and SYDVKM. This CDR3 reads CASSASSGRSGTYEQYF. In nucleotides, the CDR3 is TGTGCCAGCAGCGCCTCTAGCGGGAGAAGCGGCACCTACGAGCAGTACTTC.

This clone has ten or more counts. The CDR3: CASSKGQRNEKLFF. Here the CDR3 DNA reads TGTGCCAGCAGTAAGGGACAGCGAAATGAAAAACTGTTTTTT. The chain employs TRBV6-1 and TRBJ1-4; TRBD1 agrees at 7 bases. Trimming at V came to 5 bases and at J to 5 bases, leaving 5 bases not matched to a gene. The CDR3 has 14 amino acids. Germline V gene lookup returns CDR1 MNHNS and CDR2 SASEGT.

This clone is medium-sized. CDR3 DNA: TGTGCCAGCAGGAACAGGGGCAGCGACGAGCAGTACTTC. Amino acids: CASRNRGSDEQYF. The chain recombines TRBV12-3 or TRBV12-4 with TRBJ2-7; TRBD1 matches at 7 bases. Germline trimming cut 6 bases from V and 5 bases from J; bases unmatched to any gene: 7. The CDR3 runs to 13 residues.

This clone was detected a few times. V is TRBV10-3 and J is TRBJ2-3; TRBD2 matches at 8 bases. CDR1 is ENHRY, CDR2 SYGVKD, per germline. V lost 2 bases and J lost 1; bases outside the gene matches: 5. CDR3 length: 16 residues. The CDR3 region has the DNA TGTGCCATCAGTGAGGCTACTAGCGGTCGCACAGATACGCAGTATTTT. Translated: CAISEATSGRTDTQYF.

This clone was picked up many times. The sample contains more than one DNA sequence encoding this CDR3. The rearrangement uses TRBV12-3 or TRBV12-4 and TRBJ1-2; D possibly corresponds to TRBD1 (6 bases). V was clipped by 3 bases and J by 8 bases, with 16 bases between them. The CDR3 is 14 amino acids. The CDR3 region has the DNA TGTGCCAGCAGTTTCGGGGGGACGGGACAAGGCTACACCTTC. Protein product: CASSFGGTGQGYTF.

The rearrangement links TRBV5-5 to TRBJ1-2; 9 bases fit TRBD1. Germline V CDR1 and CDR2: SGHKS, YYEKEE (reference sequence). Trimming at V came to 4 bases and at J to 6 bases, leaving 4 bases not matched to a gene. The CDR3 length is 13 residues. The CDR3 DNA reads TGTGCCAGCAGCACCGGGACAGGGAATGGCTACACCTTC. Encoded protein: CASSTGTGNGYTF.

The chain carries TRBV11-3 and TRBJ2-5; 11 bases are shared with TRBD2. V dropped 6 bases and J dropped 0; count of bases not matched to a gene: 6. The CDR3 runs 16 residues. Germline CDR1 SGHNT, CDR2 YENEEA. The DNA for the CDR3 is TGTGCCAGCAGTTCCCTGGGACTAGCGGACCAAGAGACCCAGTACTTC. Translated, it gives CASSSLGLADQETQYF.

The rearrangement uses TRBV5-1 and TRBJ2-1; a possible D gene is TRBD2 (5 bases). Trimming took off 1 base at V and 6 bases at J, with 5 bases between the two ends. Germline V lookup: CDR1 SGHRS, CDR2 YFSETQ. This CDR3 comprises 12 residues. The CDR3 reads CASSLTSNEQFF. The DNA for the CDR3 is TGCGCCAGCAGCTTGACTAGCAATGAGCAGTTCTTC.

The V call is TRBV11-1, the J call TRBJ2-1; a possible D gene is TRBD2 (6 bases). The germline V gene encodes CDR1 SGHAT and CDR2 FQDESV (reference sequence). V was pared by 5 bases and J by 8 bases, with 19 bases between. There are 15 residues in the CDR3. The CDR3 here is CASSHSGRLRDEQFF. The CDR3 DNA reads TGTGCCAGCAGCCATAGTGGGAGGTTGCGGGATGAGCAGTTCTTC.

This CDR3 reads CASSVGREGTQYF. CDR3 nucleotide sequence: TGTGCCAGCAGCGTAGGAAGAGAAGGTACGCAGTATTTT. V usage is TRBV9 and J usage is TRBJ2-3; D is unresolved. The germline V and J ends were trimmed by 0 bases and 8 bases, with 10 bases remaining between them. CDR3 length: 13 residues. Germline values: CDR1 SGDLS, CDR2 YYNGEE.

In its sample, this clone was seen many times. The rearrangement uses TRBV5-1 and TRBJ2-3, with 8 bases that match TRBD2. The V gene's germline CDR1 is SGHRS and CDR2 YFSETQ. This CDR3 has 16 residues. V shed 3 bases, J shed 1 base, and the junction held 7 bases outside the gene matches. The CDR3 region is CASSSLTSGRTDTQYF. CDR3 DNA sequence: TGCGCCAGCAGCTCCTTAACTAGCGGCCGCACAGATACGCAGTATTTT.

CDR3 region: CSAILDTDTQYF. The CDR3 DNA is TGCAGTGCTATCTTAGACACAGATACGCAGTATTTT. This chain uses TRBV20-1 with TRBJ2-3; D uncertain. Germline V gene lookup returns CDR1 DFQATT and CDR2 SNEGSKA (reference sequence). The CDR3 length is 12 residues. V was cut by 4 bases and J by 2 bases, with 7 bases left in between.

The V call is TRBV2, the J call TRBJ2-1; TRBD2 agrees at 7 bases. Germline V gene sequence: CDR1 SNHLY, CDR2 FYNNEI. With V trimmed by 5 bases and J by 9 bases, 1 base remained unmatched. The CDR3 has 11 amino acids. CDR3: CASSRTSEQFF. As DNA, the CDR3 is TGTGCCAGCAGTAGGACTAGTGAGCAGTTCTTC.

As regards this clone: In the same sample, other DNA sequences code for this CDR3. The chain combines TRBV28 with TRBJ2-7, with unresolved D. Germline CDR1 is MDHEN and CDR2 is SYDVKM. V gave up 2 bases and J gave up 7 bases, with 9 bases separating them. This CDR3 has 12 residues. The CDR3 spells CASSLGVGEQYF. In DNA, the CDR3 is TGTGCCAGCAGTTTAGGAGTCGGGGAGCAGTACTTC.

CDR3 in amino acids: CASSPSSGGDTEAFF. In nucleotides, the CDR3 is TGTGCCAGCTCCCCGAGCTCCGGTGGGGACACTGAAGCTTTCTTT. J is TRBJ1-1 and V is TRBV18; D gene unclear. Trimming shortened V by 6 bases and J by 3 bases, and 17 bases separated the two germline ends. The CDR3 length is 15 residues. Germline-derived CDR1 and CDR2 are KGHSH and LQKENI.

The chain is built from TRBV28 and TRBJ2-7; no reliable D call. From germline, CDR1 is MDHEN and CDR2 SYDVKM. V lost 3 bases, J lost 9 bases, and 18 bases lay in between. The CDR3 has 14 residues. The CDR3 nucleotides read TGTGCCAGCAGTTTCGCAAGGGCCCCATTAACGCAGTACTTC. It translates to CASSFARAPLTQYF.

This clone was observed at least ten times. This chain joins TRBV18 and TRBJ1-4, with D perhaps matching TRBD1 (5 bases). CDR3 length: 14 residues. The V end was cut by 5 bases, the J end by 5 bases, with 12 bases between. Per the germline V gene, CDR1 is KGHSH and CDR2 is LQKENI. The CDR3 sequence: CASSAGTENEKLFF. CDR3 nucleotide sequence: TGTGCCAGCTCAGCCGGGACTGAAAATGAAAAACTGTTTTTT.

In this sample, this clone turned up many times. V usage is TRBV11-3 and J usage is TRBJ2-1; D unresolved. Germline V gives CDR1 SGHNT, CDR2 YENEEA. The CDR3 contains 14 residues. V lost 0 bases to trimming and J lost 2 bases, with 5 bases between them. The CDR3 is CASSLDSAYNEQFF. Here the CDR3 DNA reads TGTGCCAGCAGCTTAGACTCGGCCTACAATGAGCAGTTCTTC.

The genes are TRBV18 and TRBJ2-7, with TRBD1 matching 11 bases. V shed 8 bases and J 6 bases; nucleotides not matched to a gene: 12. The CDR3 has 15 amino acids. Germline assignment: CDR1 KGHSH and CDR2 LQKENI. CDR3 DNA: TGTGCCAGCCCACTCGGGACAGGGGGACAGGGCGAGCAGTACTTC. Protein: CASPLGTGGQGEQYF.